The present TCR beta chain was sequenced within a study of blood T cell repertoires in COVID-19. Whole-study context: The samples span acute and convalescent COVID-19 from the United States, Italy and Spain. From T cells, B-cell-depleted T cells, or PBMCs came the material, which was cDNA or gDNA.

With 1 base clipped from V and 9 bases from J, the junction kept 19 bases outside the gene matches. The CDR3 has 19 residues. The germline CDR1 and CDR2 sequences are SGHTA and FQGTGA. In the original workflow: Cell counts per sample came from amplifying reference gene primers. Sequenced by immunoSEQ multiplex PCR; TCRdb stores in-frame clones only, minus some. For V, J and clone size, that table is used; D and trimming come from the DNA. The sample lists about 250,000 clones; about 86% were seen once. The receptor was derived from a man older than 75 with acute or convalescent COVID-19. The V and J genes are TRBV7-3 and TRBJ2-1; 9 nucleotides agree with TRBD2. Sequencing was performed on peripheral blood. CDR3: CASSLKGNARGRREGEQFF. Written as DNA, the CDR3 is TGTGCCAGCAGCTTAAAGGGCAACGCTAGAGGGCGGCGGGAGGGTGAGCAGTTCTTC.